This T cell receptor beta chain was profiled in a study of healthy donors' naive CD4 and CD8 T cells. With respect to this clonotype: The antigen remains undetermined.

TCR libraries were built from around 0.45 ug of total RNA by linear amplification. A single record per CDR3 protein comes from TCRdb applying MiXCR to the reads. The table records approximately 180,000 distinct CDR3 sequences, 74% of them present only once. Study outcomes and limitations: Alpha and beta chains were sequenced in bulk without pairing. Reportedly, most V and J gene segments showed naive CD4+ versus CD8+ bias. Negatively charged CDR3s marked CD8+ lineage; positively charged CDR3s marked CD4+ lineage.

Trimming shortened V by 0 bases and J by 0 bases, and 13 bases separated the two germline ends. The CDR3 extends over 17 amino acids. Germline-derived CDR1 and CDR2 are MGHRA and YSYEKL. Naive CD4+ cells were sorted as CD4+CD8-CD45RO-CD45RA+; naive CD8+ as CD8+CD4-CD45RA+CD27bright. The chain is built from TRBV4-1 and TRBJ2-3, with a tentative D call TRBD1 (6 bases). This receptor was identified in a pool of human donors in good health; the sample pools cells from several healthy donors. The sample comprised naive CD4+ and CD8+ T cells sorted from blood, pooled from several donors. The DNA for the CDR3 is TGCGCCAGCAGCCAAGAAGGAGTCAGGGGAAGCACAGATACGCAGTATTTT. Amino acids: CASSQEGVRGSTDTQYF.